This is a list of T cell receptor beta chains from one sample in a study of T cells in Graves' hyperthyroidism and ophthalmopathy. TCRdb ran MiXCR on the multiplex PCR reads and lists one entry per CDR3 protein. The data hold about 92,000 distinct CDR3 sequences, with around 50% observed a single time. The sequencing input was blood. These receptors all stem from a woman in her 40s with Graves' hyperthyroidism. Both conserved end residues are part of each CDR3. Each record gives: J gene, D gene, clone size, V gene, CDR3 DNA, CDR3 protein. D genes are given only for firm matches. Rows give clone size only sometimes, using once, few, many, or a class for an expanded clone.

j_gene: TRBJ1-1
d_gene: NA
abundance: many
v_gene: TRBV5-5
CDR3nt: TGTGCCAGCAGCCGTGGGGTGACTGAAGCTTTCTTT
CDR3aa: CASSRGVTEAFF

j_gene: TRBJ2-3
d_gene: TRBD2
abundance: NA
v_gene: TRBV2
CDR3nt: TGTGCCAGCAGCCATCCGACTCTAGCGGGAGGCAGCACAGATACGCAGTATTTT
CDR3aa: CASSHPTLAGGSTDTQYF

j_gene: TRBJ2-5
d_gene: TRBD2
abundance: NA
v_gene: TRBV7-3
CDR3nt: TGTGCCAGCAGCTCGGGGGGGGGCGAGTCCCAGTACTTC
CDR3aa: CASSSGGGESQYF

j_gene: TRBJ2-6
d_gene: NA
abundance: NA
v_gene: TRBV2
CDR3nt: TGTGCCAGCAGTGAAGTTCCGGGGTTAACTGAAGCTTTC
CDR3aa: CASSEVPGLTEAF

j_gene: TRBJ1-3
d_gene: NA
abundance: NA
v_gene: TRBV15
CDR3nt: TGTGCCACCAGCAGAGAGAGGGTGTGGATGTCTGGAAACACCATATATTTT
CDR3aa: CATSRERVWMSGNTIYF

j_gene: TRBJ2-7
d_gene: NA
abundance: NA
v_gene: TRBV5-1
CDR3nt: TGCGCCAGCAGCTTGGATCGCGGAGCCTTCTACGAGCAGTACTTC
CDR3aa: CASSLDRGAFYEQYF

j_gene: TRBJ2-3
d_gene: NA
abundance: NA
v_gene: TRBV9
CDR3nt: TGTGCCAGCAGCTCAGGGACAGCGGGAGAAGATACGCAGTATTTT
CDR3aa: CASSSGTAGEDTQYF

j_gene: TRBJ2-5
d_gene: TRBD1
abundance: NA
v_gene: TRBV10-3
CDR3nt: TGTGCCATCAGGCCGGACAGGGCGGGGGAGACCCAGTACTTC
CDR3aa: CAIRPDRAGETQYF

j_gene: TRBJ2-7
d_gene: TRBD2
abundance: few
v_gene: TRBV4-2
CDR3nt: TGTGCCAGCAGCCAAGCTAGCGGGAGTTACGAGCAGTACTTC
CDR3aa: CASSQASGSYEQYF

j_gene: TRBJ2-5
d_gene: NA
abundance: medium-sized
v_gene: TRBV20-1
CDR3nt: TGCAGTGCTAGACCTAATCTAGGGTGGGACCAAGAGACCCAGTACTTC
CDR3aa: CSARPNLGWDQETQYF

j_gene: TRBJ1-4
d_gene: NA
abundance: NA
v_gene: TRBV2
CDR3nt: TGTGCCAGCAGCTTAGGCATGGGGGAGGGAAATAAACTGTTTTTT
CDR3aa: CASSLGMGEGNKLFF

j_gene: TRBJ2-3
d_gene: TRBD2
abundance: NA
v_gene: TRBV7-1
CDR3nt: TGTGCCAGCAGGACAGCGGGAGCTAACACAGATACGCAGTATTTT
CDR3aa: CASRTAGANTDTQYF

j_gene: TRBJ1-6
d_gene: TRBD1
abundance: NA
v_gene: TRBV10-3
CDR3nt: TGTGCCAGTAGCCAGGGGGCGGTTAGAGATTCACCCCTCCACTTT
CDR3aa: CASSQGAVRDSPLHF

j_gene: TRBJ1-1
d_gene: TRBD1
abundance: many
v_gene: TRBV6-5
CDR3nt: TGTGCCAGCAGCCTACAGCCCCAGGGGGGAACTGAAGCTTTCTTT
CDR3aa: CASSLQPQGGTEAFF

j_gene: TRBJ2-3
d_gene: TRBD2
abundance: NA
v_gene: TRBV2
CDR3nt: TGTGCCAGCAGTGAAGCCGGCCGGGACTACACAGATACGCAGTATTTT
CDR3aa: CASSEAGRDYTDTQYF

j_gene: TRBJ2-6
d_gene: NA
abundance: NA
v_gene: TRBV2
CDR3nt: TGTGCCAGCAGTTTCTGGGGATCTGGGGCCAACGTCCTGACTTTC
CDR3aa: CASSFWGSGANVLTF

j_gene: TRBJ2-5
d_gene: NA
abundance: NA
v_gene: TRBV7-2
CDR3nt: TGTGCCAGCAGTTCTCCGGGTGGGGGCCGGGAGACCCAGTACTTC
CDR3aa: CASSSPGGGRETQYF

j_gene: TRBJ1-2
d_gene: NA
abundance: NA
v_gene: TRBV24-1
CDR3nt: TGTGCCACCAGTGATTTGGACGGAAGATATGGCTATACCTTC
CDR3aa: CATSDLDGRYGYTF

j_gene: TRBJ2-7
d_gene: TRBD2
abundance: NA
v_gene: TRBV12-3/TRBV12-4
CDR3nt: TGTGCCAGCGACCTACAACTAGCGGGAGGGAGAAGGGGCTACGGGCAGTACTTC
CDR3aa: CASDLQLAGGRRGYGQYF

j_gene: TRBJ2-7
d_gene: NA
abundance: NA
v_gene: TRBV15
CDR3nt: TGTGCCACCAGCAGTTCTGACAGTATATTCTACGAGCAGTACTTC
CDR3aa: CATSSSDSIFYEQYF

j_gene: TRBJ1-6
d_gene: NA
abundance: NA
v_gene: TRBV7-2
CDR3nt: TGTGCCAGCAGCCAAATAGGGAGTTCACCCCTCCACTTT
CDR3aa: CASSQIGSSPLHF

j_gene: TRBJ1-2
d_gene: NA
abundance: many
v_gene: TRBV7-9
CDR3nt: TGTGCCAGCAGCTTATTTGGAGGAGGGGCGACCTATGGCTACACCTTC
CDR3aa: CASSLFGGGATYGYTF

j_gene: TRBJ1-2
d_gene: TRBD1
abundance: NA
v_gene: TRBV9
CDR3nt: TGTGCCAGCAGCAAGGGGGCCTATGGCTACACCTTC
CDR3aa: CASSKGAYGYTF

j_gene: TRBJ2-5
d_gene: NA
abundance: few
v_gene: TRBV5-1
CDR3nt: TGCGCCAGCAGCCGTACACCGCAACAGGGACGAACGGAGACCCAGTACTTC
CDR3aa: CASSRTPQQGRTETQYF

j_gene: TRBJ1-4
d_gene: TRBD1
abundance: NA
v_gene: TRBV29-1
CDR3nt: TGCAGCGTTGGACAGGGGTTAATAGATGAAAAACTGTTTTTT
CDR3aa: CSVGQGLIDEKLFF

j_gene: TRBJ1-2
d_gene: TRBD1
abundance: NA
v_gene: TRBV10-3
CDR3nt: TGTGCCACCGCGGGACAGGGCTGGGGTGGCTACACCTTC
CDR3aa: CATAGQGWGGYTF

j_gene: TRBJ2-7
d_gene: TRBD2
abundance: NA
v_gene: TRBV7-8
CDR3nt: TGTGCCAGCAGCTTAGGACTAGCGGGAGACGAGCAGTACTTC
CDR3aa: CASSLGLAGDEQYF

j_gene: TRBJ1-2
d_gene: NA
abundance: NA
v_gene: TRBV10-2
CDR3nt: TGCGCCAGCAGTGAACCCGGACAGTACTATGGCTACACCTTC
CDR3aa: CASSEPGQYYGYTF

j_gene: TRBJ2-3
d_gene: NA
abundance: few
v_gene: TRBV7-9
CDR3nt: TGTGCCAGCAGCTCTTATACCTCTAGGGATACGCAGTATTTT
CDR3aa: CASSSYTSRDTQYF

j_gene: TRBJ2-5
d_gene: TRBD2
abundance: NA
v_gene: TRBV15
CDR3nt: TGTGCCACCAGCTCCACTAGCGGGGCAACCCAAGAGACCCAGTACTTC
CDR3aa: CATSSTSGATQETQYF

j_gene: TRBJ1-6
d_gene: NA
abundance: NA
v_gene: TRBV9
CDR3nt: TGTGCCAGCAGCGTAGCTACAGGCGGGTATAGTTCGCCCCTCCACTTT
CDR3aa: CASSVATGGYSSPLHF

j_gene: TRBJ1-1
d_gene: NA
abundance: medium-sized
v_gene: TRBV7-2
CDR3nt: TGTGCCAGCAGCTCCGACGGCTGGATCACTGAAGCTTTCTTT
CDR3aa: CASSSDGWITEAFF

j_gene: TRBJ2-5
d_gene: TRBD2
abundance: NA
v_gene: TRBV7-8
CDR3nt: TGTGCCAGCAGCTTAGGATCTAGCGGGAGTGAGACCCAGTACTTC
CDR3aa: CASSLGSSGSETQYF

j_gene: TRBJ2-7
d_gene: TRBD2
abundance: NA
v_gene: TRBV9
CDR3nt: TGTGCCAGCAGTGGCCTAGCGGGAGTCTACGAGCGGTACTTC
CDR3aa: CASSGLAGVYERYF

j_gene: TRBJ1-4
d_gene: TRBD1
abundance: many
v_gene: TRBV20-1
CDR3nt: TGCAGTGCTTCCGGGGACAGACTTCGTGAAAAACTGTTTTTT
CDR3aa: CSASGDRLREKLFF

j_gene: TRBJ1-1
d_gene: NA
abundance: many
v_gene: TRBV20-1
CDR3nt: TGCAGTGCTGGGGGGAACACTGAAGCTTTCTTT
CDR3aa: CSAGGNTEAFF

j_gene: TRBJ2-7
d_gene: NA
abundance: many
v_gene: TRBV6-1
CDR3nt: TGTGCCAGCAGTGTAGGGACATGGAGCGACTACGAGCAGTACTTC
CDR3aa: CASSVGTWSDYEQYF

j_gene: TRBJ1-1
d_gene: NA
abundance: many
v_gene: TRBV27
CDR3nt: TGTGCCACCTATTTCGGCGATGAAGCTTTCTTT
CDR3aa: CATYFGDEAFF

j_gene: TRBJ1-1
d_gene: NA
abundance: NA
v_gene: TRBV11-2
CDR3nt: TGTGCCAGCAGCCAAGAGGACGGACCGAACACTGAAGCTTTCTTT
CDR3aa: CASSQEDGPNTEAFF

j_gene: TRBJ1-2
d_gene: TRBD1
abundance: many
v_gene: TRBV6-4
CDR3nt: TGTGCCAGCAGCCCACAGGGGAGGGTTGGCGGCTACACCTTC
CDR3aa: CASSPQGRVGGYTF

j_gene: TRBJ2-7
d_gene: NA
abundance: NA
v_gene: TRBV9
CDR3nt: TGTGCCAGCAGAGGTGAAGGGGGGGACGAGGACGAGCAGTACTTC
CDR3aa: CASRGEGGDEDEQYF

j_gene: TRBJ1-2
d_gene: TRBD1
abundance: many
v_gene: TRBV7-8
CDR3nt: TGTGCCAGCAGCGTCCAGGGGGGTGGCTACACCTTC
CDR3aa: CASSVQGGGYTF

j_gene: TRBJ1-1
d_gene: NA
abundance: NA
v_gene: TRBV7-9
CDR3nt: TGTGCCAGCAGCCTAGGACATCCTCCAGGCCCTCACACTGAAGCTCTCTTT
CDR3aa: CASSLGHPPGPHTEALF

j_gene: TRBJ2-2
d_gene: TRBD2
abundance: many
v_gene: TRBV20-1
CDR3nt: TGCAGTGCTAGACTTCCAGGAGCGGGAGGCACCGGGGAGCTGTTTTTT
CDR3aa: CSARLPGAGGTGELFF

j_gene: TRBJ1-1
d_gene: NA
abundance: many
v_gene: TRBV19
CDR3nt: TGTGCCAGTAGTATTTTTCCCCGGGGCACTGAAGCTTTCTTT
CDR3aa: CASSIFPRGTEAFF

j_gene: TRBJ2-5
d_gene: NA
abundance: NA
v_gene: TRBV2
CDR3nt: TGTGCCAGCAGTTTCGATCGGGGGTACACCGGGGAGACCCAGTACTTC
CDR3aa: CASSFDRGYTGETQYF

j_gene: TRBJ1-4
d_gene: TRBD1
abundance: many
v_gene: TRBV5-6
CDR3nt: TGTGCCAGCAGCTTTGGGACAGGGGACGAAAAACTGTTTTTT
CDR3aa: CASSFGTGDEKLFF

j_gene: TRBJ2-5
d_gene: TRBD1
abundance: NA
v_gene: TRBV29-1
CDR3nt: TGCAGCGCTGCGGGACAGGGATTTGAGACCCAGTACTTC
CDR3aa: CSAAGQGFETQYF